A selection of T cell receptor beta chains follows, all from one sample in a study of metastatic and nonmetastatic thyroid tumors. With MiXCR, TCRdb called clones anew from the PCR reads. The sample has some 90,000 clones; 8% to 9.5% are singletons. The sequenced material came from blood. Receptors originate from a female donor with papillary thyroid cancer or a benign thyroid nodule (not recorded which). Some clones in this sample may be carry-over from other donors' samples. Each CDR3 is given with its conserved first and last residue. Each record gives: D gene, clone size, V gene, J gene, CDR3 DNA, CDR3 protein. The D gene is left open where the match is weak. Rows may omit the clone size; those that give it use once, few, many or a size class.

>-|few|TRBV12-3/TRBV12-4|TRBJ2-1
TGTGCCAGCAGCTGGGGGCAGGGCAATGAGCAGTTCTTC
CASSWGQGNEQFF
>TRBD1|many|TRBV15|TRBJ2-7
TGTGCCACCAGCAGAGATCCGCGTCAGGGGGCGGTCTACGAGCAGTACTTC
CATSRDPRQGAVYEQYF
>-|many|TRBV20-1|TRBJ1-5
TGCAGTGCTAGCCGGGGTAAAGGAGGTCAGCCCCAGCATTTT
CSASRGKGGQPQHF
>-|-|TRBV6-4|TRBJ1-5
TGTGCCAGCAGTGAAGAGGGGGGCAATCAGCCCCAGCATTTT
CASSEEGGNQPQHF
>-|many|TRBV20-1|TRBJ2-5
TGCAGTGCTATCGCATTCCGGGGGCTGGGAGAGACCCAGTACTTC
CSAIAFRGLGETQYF
>TRBD1|many|TRBV5-1|TRBJ2-2
TGCGCCAGCAGCCCTGGGACAGTGTTCACCGGGGAGCTGTTTTTT
CASSPGTVFTGELFF
>TRBD1|-|TRBV5-6|TRBJ1-2
TGTGCCAGCAGCGCCTACCCGGGACAGGGTGGCTACACCTTC
CASSAYPGQGGYTF
>-|many|TRBV10-1|TRBJ1-2
TGCGCCAGCAGTCCGGGAGACTATGGCTACACCTTC
CASSPGDYGYTF
>-|many|TRBV7-9|TRBJ2-2
TGTGCCAGCAGCGCGGCTACAGGGAACACCGGGGAGCTGTTTTTT
CASSAATGNTGELFF
>TRBD1|many|TRBV12-3/TRBV12-4|TRBJ2-4
TGTGCCAGCAGTTTAAGCACAGGGGGGAGTAACATTCAGTACTTC
CASSLSTGGSNIQYF
>-|many|TRBV12-5|TRBJ1-5
TGTGCTAGTGGTTTGGTACCGGGTTTCTCAATTCAGCCCCAGCATTTT
CASGLVPGFSIQPQHF
>TRBD1|many|TRBV6-1|TRBJ1-6
TGTGCCAGCACCCCGGGACAGGGGGGTTCACCCCTCCACTTT
CASTPGQGGSPLHF
>-|-|TRBV27|TRBJ2-7
TGTGCCAGCAGTTTAGGTATGGGTAACGAGCAGTACTTC
CASSLGMGNEQYF
>-|many|TRBV12-3/TRBV12-4|TRBJ2-2
TGTGCCAGCATCAGGGGCACCGGGGAGCTGTTTTTT
CASIRGTGELFF